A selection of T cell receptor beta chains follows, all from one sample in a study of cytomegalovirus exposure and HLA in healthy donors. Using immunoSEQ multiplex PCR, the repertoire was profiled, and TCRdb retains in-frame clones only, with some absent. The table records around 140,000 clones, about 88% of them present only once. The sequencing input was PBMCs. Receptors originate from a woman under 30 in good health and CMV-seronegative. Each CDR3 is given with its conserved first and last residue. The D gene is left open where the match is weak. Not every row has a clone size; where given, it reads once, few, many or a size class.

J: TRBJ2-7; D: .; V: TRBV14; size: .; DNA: TGTGCCAGCAGCCGCCTAGATATTTTATACGAGCAGTACTTC; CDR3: CASSRLDILYEQYF
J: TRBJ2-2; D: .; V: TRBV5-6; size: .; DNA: TGTGCCAGCAGGGGGCAGGTCACCGGGGAGCTGTTTTTT; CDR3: CASRGQVTGELFF
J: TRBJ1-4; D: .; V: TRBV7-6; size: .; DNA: TGTGCCAGCAGCTCGGCCTCGGGTGAAAAACTGTTTTTT; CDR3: CASSSASGEKLFF
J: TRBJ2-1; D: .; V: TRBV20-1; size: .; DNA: TGCAGTGCTAGAGAGGTCAGGGCCAAGTTCTTC; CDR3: CSAREVRAKFF
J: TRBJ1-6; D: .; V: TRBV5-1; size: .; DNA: TGCGCCAGCAGCGTATTAGACGGACTCAATTCACCCCTCCACTTT; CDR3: CASSVLDGLNSPLHF
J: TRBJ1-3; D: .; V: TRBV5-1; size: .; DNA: TGCGCCAGCAGCTCCGGGACTCCAAACTCTGGAAACACCATATATTTT; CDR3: CASSSGTPNSGNTIYF
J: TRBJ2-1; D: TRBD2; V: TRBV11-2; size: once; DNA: TGTGCCAGCAGCTTAAGAGGTCAAGCGGGGGGCAGTGAGCAGTTCTTC; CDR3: CASSLRGQAGGSEQFF
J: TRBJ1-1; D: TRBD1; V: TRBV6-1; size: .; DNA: TGTGCCAGCAGTGACAGGGGGCAGAACACTGAAGCTTTCTTT; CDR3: CASSDRGQNTEAFF
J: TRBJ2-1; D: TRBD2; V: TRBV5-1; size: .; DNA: TGCGCCAGCAGCTTGTCGCGGCCTAGCGGGGGGGCCGGGAATGAGCAGTTCTTC; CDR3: CASSLSRPSGGAGNEQFF
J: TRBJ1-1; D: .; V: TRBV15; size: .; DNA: TGTGCCACCAGCAGAGATTCGTCGGGAGGCGCTGAAGCTTTCTTT; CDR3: CATSRDSSGGAEAFF
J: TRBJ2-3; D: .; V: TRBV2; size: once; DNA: TGTGCCAGCAGTCTACTAGAATCCGATACGCAGTATTTT; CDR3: CASSLLESDTQYF
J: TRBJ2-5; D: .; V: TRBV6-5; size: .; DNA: TGTGCCAGCAGTCCGGGGGGCCGGGGGACCCAGTACTTC; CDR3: CASSPGGRGTQYF
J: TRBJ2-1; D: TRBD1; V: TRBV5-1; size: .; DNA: TGCGCCAGCAGACTCCCAGGGGGCGCGAACAATGAGCAGTTCTTC; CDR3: CASRLPGGANNEQFF
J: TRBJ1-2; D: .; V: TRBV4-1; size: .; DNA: TGCGCCAGCAGCCAAGTCGGGCAGGGATACTATGGCTACACCTTC; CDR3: CASSQVGQGYYGYTF
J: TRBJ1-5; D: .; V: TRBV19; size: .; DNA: TGTGCCAGTAGTCCCCGTGGAGGAAGCAATCAGCCCCAGCATTTT; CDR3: CASSPRGGSNQPQHF
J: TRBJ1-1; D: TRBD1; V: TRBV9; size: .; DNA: TGTGCCAGCAATATCTCGAGGGGGCCGGGCACTGAAGCTTTCTTT; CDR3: CASNISRGPGTEAFF
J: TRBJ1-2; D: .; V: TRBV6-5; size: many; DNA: TGTGCCAGCAGCCTAAGTCTTAACTATGGCTACACCTTC; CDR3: CASSLSLNYGYTF
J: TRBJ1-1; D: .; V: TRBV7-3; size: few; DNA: TGTGCCAGCAGCTTAATCCCGGGGGCTGAAGCTTTCTTT; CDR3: CASSLIPGAEAFF
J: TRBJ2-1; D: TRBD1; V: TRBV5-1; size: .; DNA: TGCGCCAGCAGCTTGGTATTGGACAGGTACAATGAGCAGTTCTTC; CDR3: CASSLVLDRYNEQFF
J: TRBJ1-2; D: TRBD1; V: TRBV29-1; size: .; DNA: TGCAGCGCGATAACAGGGGGGGATGGCTACACCTTC; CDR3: CSAITGGDGYTF
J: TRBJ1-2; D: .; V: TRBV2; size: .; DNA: TGTGCCAGCAGTGACCAGGGCAACTATGGCTACACCTTC; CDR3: CASSDQGNYGYTF
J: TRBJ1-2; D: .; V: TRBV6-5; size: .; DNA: TGTGCCAGCAGCCCAGGGTTTGAGGGCTACACCTTC; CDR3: CASSPGFEGYTF
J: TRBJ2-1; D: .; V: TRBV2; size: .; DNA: TGTGCCAGCATTGACTTAATGTTCGAGCAGTTCTTC; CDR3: CASIDLMFEQFF
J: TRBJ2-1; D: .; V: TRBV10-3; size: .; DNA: TGTGCCAACTCGGGACTCGGAGACAATGAGCAGTTCTTC; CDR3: CANSGLGDNEQFF
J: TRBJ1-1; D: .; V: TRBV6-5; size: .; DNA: TGTGCCAGCAGTTCCGGGGGCCGGGGGGACACTGAAGCTTTCTTT; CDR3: CASSSGGRGDTEAFF
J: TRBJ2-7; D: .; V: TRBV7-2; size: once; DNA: TGTGCCAGCAGCTTAGGCGGGGCCTCCTACGAGCAGTACTTC; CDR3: CASSLGGASYEQYF
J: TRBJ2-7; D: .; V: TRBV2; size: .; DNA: TGTGCCAGGAGGAAACTCCCCGCCAGCGGGCCTTCCTACGAGCAGTACTTC; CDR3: CARRKLPASGPSYEQYF
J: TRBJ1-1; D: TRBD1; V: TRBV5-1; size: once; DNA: TGCGCCAGCAGCCCCCGTCCTACAGGGGGAGGCGGCACTGAAGCTTTCTTT; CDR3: CASSPRPTGGGGTEAFF
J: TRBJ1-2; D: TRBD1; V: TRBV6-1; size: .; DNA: TGTGCCGCCGGGACAGGGACCTATGGCTACACCTTC; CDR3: CAAGTGTYGYTF
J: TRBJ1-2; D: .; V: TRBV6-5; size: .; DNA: TGTGCCAGCAGTTACGTACAGGGAAATGGCTACACCTTC; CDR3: CASSYVQGNGYTF
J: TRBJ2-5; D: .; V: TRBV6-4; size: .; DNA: TGTGCCAACGGAGGGGAGGTTTTGGAGAACGAAGAGACCCAGTACTTC; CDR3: CANGGEVLENEETQYF
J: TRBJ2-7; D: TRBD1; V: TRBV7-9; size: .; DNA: TGTGCCAGCAGCGGACAGGGCCTGCCTTACGAGCAGTACTTC; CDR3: CASSGQGLPYEQYF
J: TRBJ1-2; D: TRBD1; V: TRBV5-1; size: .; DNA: TGCGCCAGCAGCTTGGGTACCGGGACAGGGGGCTACACCTTC; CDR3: CASSLGTGTGGYTF
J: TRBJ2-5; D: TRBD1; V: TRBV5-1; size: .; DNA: TGCGCCAGCAGCCAGGGACAGGGGGAAGAGACCCAGTACTTC; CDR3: CASSQGQGEETQYF
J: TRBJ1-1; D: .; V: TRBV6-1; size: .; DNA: TGTGCCAGCACCCTTAGGGCCGGGGGCACTGAAGCTTTCTTT; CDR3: CASTLRAGGTEAFF
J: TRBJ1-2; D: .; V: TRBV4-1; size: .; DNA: TGCGCCAGCAGCCAAGAGCGAGGAAGTTACTATGGCTACACCTTC; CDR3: CASSQERGSYYGYTF
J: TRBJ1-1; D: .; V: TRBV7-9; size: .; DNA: TGTGCCAGCAGTTTGCCTGGCTTGAACACTGAAGCTTTCTTT; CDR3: CASSLPGLNTEAFF
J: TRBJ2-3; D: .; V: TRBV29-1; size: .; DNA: TGCAGCGTCGGATCCCACGGACTCCCCACAGATACGCAGTATTTT; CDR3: CSVGSHGLPTDTQYF
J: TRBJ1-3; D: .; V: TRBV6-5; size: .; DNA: TGTGCCAGCAGCCGGGGGGTTTCGTCTGGAAACACCATATATTTT; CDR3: CASSRGVSSGNTIYF
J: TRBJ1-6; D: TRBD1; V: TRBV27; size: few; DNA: TGTGCCAGCAGGGGACAGGGAGGGAATTCACCCCTCCACTTT; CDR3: CASRGQGGNSPLHF
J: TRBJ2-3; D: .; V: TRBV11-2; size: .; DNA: TGTGCCAGCAGCCCAAGACAGTTATACACAGATACGCAGTATTTT; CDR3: CASSPRQLYTDTQYF
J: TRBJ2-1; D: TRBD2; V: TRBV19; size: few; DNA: TGTGCCAGTAGTTACGGCCTAGCGGGGCCGGAGCAGTTCTTC; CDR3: CASSYGLAGPEQFF
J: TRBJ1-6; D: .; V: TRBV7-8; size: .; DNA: TGTGCCAGCAGCTTTGAAACAGGTTTCTCCTATAATTCACCCCTCCACTTT; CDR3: CASSFETGFSYNSPLHF
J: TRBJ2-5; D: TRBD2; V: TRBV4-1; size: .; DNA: TGCGCCAGCAGCCAGACTAGCGGGGGGAACCAAGAGACCCAGTACTTC; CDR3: CASSQTSGGNQETQYF
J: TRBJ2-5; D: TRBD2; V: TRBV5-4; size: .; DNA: TGTGCCAGCAGCTTTGGAAGGGGACTAGCGGGGGACCTGGAGACCCAGTACTTC; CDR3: CASSFGRGLAGDLETQYF
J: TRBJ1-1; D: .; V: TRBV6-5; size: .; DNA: TGTGCCAGCAGACCTCCGGCCGCAGGGAACACTGAAGCTTTCTTT; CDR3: CASRPPAAGNTEAFF
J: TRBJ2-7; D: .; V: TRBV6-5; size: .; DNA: TGTGCCAGCAGTTTACAGACAGACTACGAGCAGTACTTC; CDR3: CASSLQTDYEQYF
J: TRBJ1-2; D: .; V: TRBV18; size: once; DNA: TGTGCCAGCTCACCAGCGGGTCTGAACTATGGCTACACCTTC; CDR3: CASSPAGLNYGYTF
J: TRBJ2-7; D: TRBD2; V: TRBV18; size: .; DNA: TGTGCCAGCTCACCCGGGGCTAGCGGGGGGGCCTCCGAGCAGTACTTC; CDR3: CASSPGASGGASEQYF
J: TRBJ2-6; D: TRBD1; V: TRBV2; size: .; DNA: TGTGCCAGCAGCCCCGGGACAGGGGGCGACCAGAGCTCTGGGGCCAACGTCCTGACTTTC; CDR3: CASSPGTGGDQSSGANVLTF
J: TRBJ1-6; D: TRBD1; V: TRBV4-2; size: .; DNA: TGTGTCAGCAGCAGGGGACAGGGGAATTCACCCCTCCACTTT; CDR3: CVSSRGQGNSPLHF
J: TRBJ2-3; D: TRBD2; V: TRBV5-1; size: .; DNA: TGCGCCAGCAGCTTCATAGCGGGGGCAGATACGCAGTATTTT; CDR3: CASSFIAGADTQYF
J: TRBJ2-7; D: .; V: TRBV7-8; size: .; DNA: TGTGCCAGCAGCTTAGGTTTGCGGGGGCCCACCCACGAGCAGTACTTC; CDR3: CASSLGLRGPTHEQYF
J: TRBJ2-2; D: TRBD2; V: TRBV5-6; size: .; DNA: TGTGCCAGCAGCCCGTTGCGGGGGGGCAGCACCGGGGAGCTGTTTTTT; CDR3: CASSPLRGGSTGELFF